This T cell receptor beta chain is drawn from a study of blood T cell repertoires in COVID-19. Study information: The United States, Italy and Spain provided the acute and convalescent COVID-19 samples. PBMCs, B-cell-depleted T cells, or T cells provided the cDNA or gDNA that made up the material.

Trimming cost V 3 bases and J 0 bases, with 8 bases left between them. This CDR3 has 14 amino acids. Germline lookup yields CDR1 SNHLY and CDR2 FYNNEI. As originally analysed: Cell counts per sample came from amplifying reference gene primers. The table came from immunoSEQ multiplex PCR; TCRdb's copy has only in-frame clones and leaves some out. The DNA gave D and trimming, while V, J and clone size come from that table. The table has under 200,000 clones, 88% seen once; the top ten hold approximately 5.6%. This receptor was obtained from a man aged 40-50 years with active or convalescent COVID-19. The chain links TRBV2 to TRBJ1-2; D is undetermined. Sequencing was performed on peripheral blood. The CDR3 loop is CASSEVRSNYGYTF. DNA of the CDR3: TGTGCCAGCAGTGAGGTTAGATCTAACTATGGCTACACCTTC.